A selection of T cell receptor beta chains follows, all from one sample in a study of tumor and adjacent non-tumor tissue in lung cancer. Via MiXCR, TCRdb re-called the multiplex PCR reads, giving one row per CDR3 protein. The sample contains fewer than 120,000 distinct CDR3 sequences, about 87% of which appear only once. Sample: lung tumor tissue. The receptors here all came from a man between 65 and 80 years old with non-small cell lung cancer. The CDR3 runs from the conserved cysteine through the conserved F or W. Each record gives: D gene, J gene, clone size, V gene, CDR3 DNA, CDR3 protein. D genes are given only for firm matches. A clone size is listed for some rows: how often the clone was seen (once, few, many), or a class if it is expanded.

-,TRBJ2-3,-,TRBV11-2,TGTGCCAACAGCTTAACTCAGTGCGGAAGCACAGATACGCAGTATTTT,CANSLTQCGSTDTQYF
TRBD1,TRBJ2-7,many,TRBV20-1,TGCAGTGCTAGAGATGAGGGGGCGGTTTACGAGCAGTACTTC,CSARDEGAVYEQYF
TRBD2,TRBJ2-1,once,TRBV12-3/TRBV12-4,TGTGCCAGCAGAAAAAGCGACCACCCTACTAGCGGGCTTCCCCAAGAGACCCAGTTCTTC,CASRKSDHPTSGLPQETQFF
-,TRBJ1-5,-,TRBV6-2/TRBV6-3,TGTGCCAGCAGTCAGAGCCTGGGTGGCAATCAGCCCCAACATTTT,CASSQSLGGNQPQHF
TRBD1,TRBJ2-3,-,TRBV11-3,TGTGCCAGCAGCTTAGAGGAAGACAGGGCAGATACGCAGTATTTT,CASSLEEDRADTQYF
TRBD2,TRBJ2-7,few,TRBV13,TGTGCCAGCAGCCTACTAAAACTAGCGGTGCAGTACTTC,CASSLLKLAVQYF
-,TRBJ2-1,-,TRBV4-3,TGCGCCAACAGCCAAGTTGCTACCCTTGGGGATGAGCAGTTATTC,CANSQVATLGDEQLF
TRBD1,TRBJ1-5,-,TRBV28,TGTGCCAGCATTCTCTCGCAGGGGGGAAATCAGCCCCAGCATTTT,CASILSQGGNQPQHF
-,TRBJ2-5,few,TRBV4-1,TGCGTCAGCAGCCAAGTATTGACGGTTGAAGAGACCCAGTACTTC,CVSSQVLTVEETQYF
-,TRBJ2-7,-,TRBV11-2,TGTGCCAGCAGCGGTGACAGCATAAGCCACGGGCAGTACTTC,CASSGDSISHGQYF
-,TRBJ2-3,-,TRBV14,TGTGCTAGCGGCCAACGTACCACGCAGTATTTT,CASGQRTTQYF
TRBD2,TRBJ2-3,once,TRBV13,TGCCCCAGCAGCCGTGGGACTAGCGGCACAGATACGCAGTATTTT,CPSSRGTSGTDTQYF
-,TRBJ2-1,many,TRBV13,TGTGCCAGCAGCCAACAGGGATCCTCCTACAATGAGCAGTTCTTC,CASSQQGSSYNEQFF
TRBD2,TRBJ2-2,-,TRBV12-3/TRBV12-4,TGTACCAGGAGTCTCGCGGGGGGGCAAAACACCGGGGAGCTGTTATTT,CTRSLAGGQNTGELLF
TRBD1,TRBJ2-2,-,TRBV5-4,TGTGCCAGCATTTTACGGCCAGGGACAGGGATCCCTGGGGAGCTGTTTTTT,CASILRPGTGIPGELFF
-,TRBJ1-2,-,TRBV5-4,TGTGCCAGCAACTTGGGGCACAGAATCAACTATGGCTACACCTTC,CASNLGHRINYGYTF
TRBD1,TRBJ2-5,once,TRBV29-1,TGCAGCGTTGAGACAGGGTTAGAGACCCAGTACTTC,CSVETGLETQYF
-,TRBJ1-2,-,TRBV2,TGTGCCAGCAGTGTCTCCACAGAGAACCATGGCTACACCTTC,CASSVSTENHGYTF
TRBD2,TRBJ2-1,-,TRBV6-2/TRBV6-3,TGTGCCAGCAGTCCGGGACTAGACAATGCCAATGAACAGTTCTTC,CASSPGLDNANEQFF
-,TRBJ2-5,-,TRBV4-1,TGCGCCAGCAGCCAAGACGGCAGGGACCCTCAAGAGACCCAGTACTTC,CASSQDGRDPQETQYF
-,TRBJ2-5,once,TRBV11-3,TGTGCCAGCAACCCCACCTGGGTAATATCGAGTGAGACCCAGTACTTC,CASNPTWVISSETQYF
-,TRBJ1-4,many,TRBV20-1,TGCAGTGCTAGAGATGTCGAGGGAACTAATGAAAAACTGTTTTTT,CSARDVEGTNEKLFF
TRBD1,TRBJ1-6,few,TRBV9,TGTGCCAGCAGCGTAGATGACAGGGGGATCTCACCCCTCCACTTT,CASSVDDRGISPLHF
-,TRBJ1-1,-,TRBV20-1,TGCACTGCTAGGGGAACGATTGAAGCTTTCTTT,CTARGTIEAFF
-,TRBJ2-7,-,TRBV12-3/TRBV12-4,TGTGCCAGCAGTTGTGACAGTATCTCTTACGAGCAGTACTTC,CASSCDSISYEQYF
-,TRBJ2-7,once,TRBV4-2,TGTGCCAGTAGCCAAGTAACTAGCTCCTACGAGCAGTACTTC,CASSQVTSSYEQYF
-,TRBJ1-5,once,TRBV14,TGTGCAAGCAACCAAAGGGGCGGGAATAATCAGCCCCAGCATTTC,CASNQRGGNNQPQHF
-,TRBJ1-1,-,TRBV4-2,TGCGCCAGCAGCCAAGATCGAGGGTATGAAGCTTTCTTT,CASSQDRGYEAFF
-,TRBJ2-2,many,TRBV6-2/TRBV6-3,TGTGCCAGCAGTTACCCAATAGGGCCCACTCTGGCCGGGGAGCTGTTTTTT,CASSYPIGPTLAGELFF
-,TRBJ1-2,-,TRBV12-3/TRBV12-4,TGTGTCAGCAGATTAGCGGTGAGCTTCCGTGGCTACACCTTC,CVSRLAVSFRGYTF
-,TRBJ1-2,once,TRBV6-5,TGTGTCAGCGGGAGGAGAGGGGAGCGCTATGGCTACACCTTC,CVSGRRGERYGYTF
TRBD2,TRBJ2-1,-,TRBV5-6,TGTGCCAATAGCCCGTGGCGGGGGAACTACAATGAGCAGTTCTTC,CANSPWRGNYNEQFF